This T cell receptor (beta chain) was obtained from a study of T-cell memory formation after mild COVID-19. Turning to the study itself: Largely donor-specific TCR clusters were found.

For this clonotype: Antigen: not known.

From germline, CDR1 is SNHLY and CDR2 FYNNEI. The CDR3 totals 15 residues. The V end was cut by 3 bases, the J end by 0 bases, with 9 bases between. Findings of the study overall: Clones from the second wave (peaking day 37) had unconfirmed SARS-CoV-2 specificity. Clones contracting day 15 to 85 were balanced CD4/CD8; later expanders leaned CD4+. Prior to infection, memory already included some responding clones, suggesting cross-reactive memory joined.

TCRdb redid the calling of the 5' RACE reads with MiXCR, one entry per CDR3 protein. The sample holds about 110,000 distinct CDR3 sequences, 18% seen once. Source material: PBMCs or a T cell subset sorted from them (not recorded which). The sequence came from a man aged 18-30 years who had mild COVID-19 (a few samples of this study predate the infection). Cell type and time point are not known. This rearrangement joins TRBV2 to TRBJ2-1, with unresolved D. In DNA form, the CDR3 reads TGTGCCAGCAGTGAGGGCAGAAGCTCCTACAATGAGCAGTTCTTC. Translation: CASSEGRSSYNEQFF.